This passage covers 26 T cell receptor beta chains from one sample sequenced in a study of T cell responses to AZD1222 COVID-19 vaccine (dated by TCRdb to the early 2020s). Libraries came from the immunoSEQ multiplex PCR assay. The immuneACCESS repertoire file appears here via TCRdb, limited to in-frame rearrangements. These files lack a portion of the clones; in checked studies, under half of the deficit traces to unresolved V genes, and the cause of the others is not known. The sample table contains 150,000 or so clones; only one count was recorded for just over 90% of them. Of the sample, 1% to 1.5% is held by the ten largest clones. The time point label on this specimen signifies: about 28 days (+/-7) after the second vaccine dose. The sequences come from peripheral blood, collected 28 days after the second AZD1222 dose. All receptors derive from an adult who received the AZD1222 COVID-19 vaccine.

This clone is a singleton in its sample. V gene TRBV7-2 combines with J gene TRBJ2-7, with 7 bases fitting TRBD2. The V gene's germline CDR1 is SGHTA and CDR2 FQGNSA. After removal of 3 bases from V and 0 bases from J, the junction contained 5 bases not matched to a gene. The CDR3 loop spans 15 amino acids. The CDR3 DNA sequence: TGTGCCAGCAGCTTGATGACTAGCACCTCCTACGAGCAGTACTTC. Amino acid sequence: CASSLMTSTSYEQYF. The full variable domain, its missing parts supplied by reference TRBV7-2 and TRBJ2-7, is GAGVSQSPSNKVTEKGKDVELRCDPISGHTALYWYRQSLGQGLEFLIYFQGNSAPDKSGLPSDRFSAERTGGSVSTLTIQRTQQEDSAVYLCASSLMTSTSYEQYFGPGTRLTVT.

Remarks on this clone: Other DNA sequences in the sample encode the same CDR3. V usage is TRBV15 and J usage is TRBJ1-5; D call uncertain. The CDR3 covers 14 residues. CDR1 and CDR2 (germline): LNHNV, YYDKDF (reference sequence). Trimming cost V 1 base and J 4 bases, with 8 bases left between them. CDR3 region: CATSRGGSNQPQHF. The CDR3 region has the DNA TGTGCCACCAGCAGAGGTGGGTCTAATCAGCCCCAGCATTTT.

This chain connects TRBV7-2 to TRBJ1-2; D is uncertain. Trimming took off 5 bases at V and 5 bases at J, with 9 bases between the two ends. CDR3 length: 12 amino acids. From germline, CDR1 is SGHTA and CDR2 FQGNSA. CDR3 nucleotide sequence: TGTGCCAGCAGCCTGGACCTTTATGGCTACACCTTC. Protein product: CASSLDLYGYTF.

The rearrangement uses TRBV7-9 and TRBJ1-2, with unresolved D. The CDR3 runs 13 residues. CDR1 and CDR2 (germline): SEHNR, FQNEAQ (reference sequence). The ends were cut back, 4 bases at V and 0 bases at J, with 6 bases in the middle. The chain's CDR3 is CASSSGSNYGYTF. For the CDR3, the DNA is TGTGCCAGCAGCTCGGGGTCTAACTATGGCTACACCTTC.

The chain couples TRBV19 to TRBJ1-5, with a weak D call TRBD1 (5 bases). CDR3 length: 17 residues. Per the germline V gene, CDR1 is LNHDA and CDR2 is SQIVND (reference sequence). V shed 3 bases and J shed 0 bases, with 15 bases lying between them. CDR3 sequence (DNA): TGTGCCAGTAGTATCCAGGGAAACCCTTATAGCAATCAGCCCCAGCATTTT. It codes for CASSIQGNPYSNQPQHF.

The J gene is TRBJ2-3, the V gene TRBV6-5; the match to TRBD2 covers 9 bases. This CDR3 is 15 amino acids long. After removal of 6 bases from V and 5 bases from J, the junction contained 9 bases not matched to a gene. Germline loops: CDR1 MNHEY, CDR2 SVGAGI. The CDR3 bases are TGTGCCAGCAGGACTATAGCGGGGGCGGGAGATACGCAGTATTTT. This encodes CASRTIAGAGDTQYF.

The chain couples TRBV7-2 to TRBJ2-7; a possible D gene is TRBD2 (6 bases). Trimming removed 4 bases from V and 3 bases from J, with 13 bases in between. Germline V CDR1 and CDR2: SGHTA, FQGNSA. This CDR3 comprises 14 residues. As DNA, the CDR3 is TGTGCCAGCAGCTCCGGGACTTTACTCTACGAGCAGTACTTC. Translating gives CASSSGTLLYEQYF.

J is TRBJ2-5 and V is TRBV7-9, with 7 bases aligning to TRBD1. The junction had 7 bases not matched to a gene; V was cut back by 4 bases and J by 5 bases. Germline V gene lookup returns CDR1 SEHNR and CDR2 FQNEAQ (reference sequence). The CDR3 length is 14 residues. The DNA for the CDR3 is TGTGCCAGCAGCTCGGTGAGGGGGCAGGAGACCCAGTACTTC. It encodes CASSSVRGQETQYF.

This clone has a single count. The chain uses TRBV7-8 and TRBJ2-7; TRBD1 aligns across 9 bases. The CDR3 is 13 amino acids. V dropped 0 bases and J dropped 7; count of bases not matched to a gene: 1. Germline CDR1 is SGHVS and CDR2 is FQNEAQ. The CDR3 here is CASSLAGTGEQYF. The CDR3 DNA sequence: TGTGCCAGCAGCTTAGCCGGGACAGGGGAGCAGTACTTC.

The chain recombines TRBV5-6 with TRBJ2-6; TRBD1 agrees at 7 bases. V dropped 1 base and J dropped 0; count of bases not matched to a gene: 10. The CDR3 consists of 19 residues. Germline V lookup: CDR1 SGHDT, CDR2 YYEEEE. CDR3 residues: CASSLWGTVGPSGANVLTF. Written as DNA, the CDR3 is TGTGCCAGCAGCTTGTGGGGGACAGTAGGTCCCTCTGGGGCCAACGTCCTGACTTTC.

The chain links TRBV5-6 to TRBJ2-7, with 7 nucleotides matching TRBD1. Germline CDR1 is SGHDT and CDR2 is YYEEEE. V lost 1 base to trimming and J lost 3 bases; unmatched junction nucleotides: 7. This CDR3 is 15 amino acids long. The CDR3 loop is CASSLFQGQSYEQYF. For the CDR3, the DNA is TGTGCCAGCAGCTTGTTCCAGGGACAGAGCTACGAGCAGTACTTC. The variable domain in full, completed from reference TRBV5-6 and TRBJ2-7, reads DAGVTQSPTHLIKTRGQQVTLRCSPKSGHDTVSWYQQALGQGPQFIFQYYEEEERQRGNFPDRFSGHQFPNYSSELNVNALLLGDSALYLCASSLFQGQSYEQYFGPGTRLTVT.

V usage is TRBV25-1 and J usage is TRBJ1-2; D remains unclear. V was clipped by 4 bases and J by 0 bases, with 12 bases between them. CDR1 and CDR2 (germline): MGHDK, SYGVNS. The CDR3 is 15 amino acids. CDR3 nucleotides: TGTGCCAGCAGTGGTTTCTCGGGGTCTAACTATGGCTACACCTTC. This gives the protein CASSGFSGSNYGYTF.

The chain couples TRBV19 to TRBJ1-3; no reliable D call. Germline V gene lookup returns CDR1 LNHDA and CDR2 SQIVND (reference sequence). The V gene lost 3 bases and the J gene lost 3 bases, with 12 bases spanning the gap. The CDR3 extends over 15 amino acids. The CDR3 here is CASSIGLGVGNTIYF. As DNA, the CDR3 is TGTGCCAGTAGTATCGGCCTCGGCGTTGGAAACACCATATATTTT.

The chain carries TRBV15 and TRBJ2-2; D may be TRBD2 (5 bases). Trimming left V 1 base short and J 6 bases short, with 12 bases between. The germline CDR1 and CDR2 sequences are LNHNV and YYDKDF (reference sequence). The length of the CDR3 is 15 residues. The CDR3 here is CATSRVRLGAGELFF. CDR3 coding DNA: TGTGCCACCAGCAGAGTGCGACTCGGGGCCGGGGAGCTGTTTTTT.

About this clone itself: This specimen includes other DNA sequences encoding the same CDR3. The genes are TRBV5-4 and TRBJ2-7, with D perhaps TRBD1 (6 bases). Trimming left V 0 bases short and J 4 bases short, with 11 bases between. This CDR3 has 14 residues. CDR1 and CDR2 (germline): SGHNT, YYREEE (reference sequence). The CDR3 spells CASSLGGQLYEQYF. The CDR3 DNA follows: TGTGCCAGCAGCTTGGGAGGACAGCTGTACGAGCAGTACTTC.

The table lists this clone with a count of one. V gene TRBV2 combines with J gene TRBJ2-1; D is ambiguous. The CDR3 has 11 residues. V dropped 6 bases and J dropped 4 bases, with 4 bases sitting between them. Per germline, CDR1 SNHLY and CDR2 FYNNEI. The CDR3 DNA reads TGTGCCAGCAGCAGTTACAATGAGCAGTTCTTC. This encodes CASSSYNEQFF.

This clone was picked up one time. The chain joins TRBV3-1 (or the pseudogene TRBV3-2) to TRBJ1-3; no definite D call. CDR3 length: 14 residues. Germline V gene lookup returns CDR1 LGHDT and CDR2 YNNKEL (reference sequence). V gave up 4 bases and J gave up 3 bases, with 10 bases separating them. CDR3 nucleotide sequence: TGTGCCAGCAGCCCCCGGGGAGGTGGAAACACCATATATTTT. As protein: CASSPRGGGNTIYF.

The J gene is TRBJ2-3, the V gene TRBV18; perhaps TRBD2 as D (5 bases). V was shortened by 5 bases and J by 5 bases, with 11 bases between the two germline ends. This CDR3 comprises 13 residues. Germline CDR1 KGHSH, CDR2 LQKENI. The CDR3 loop is CASSVREGDTQYF. CDR3 in DNA: TGTGCCAGCTCAGTGCGAGAGGGAGATACGCAGTATTTT.

V usage is TRBV5-1 and J usage is TRBJ2-3, with TRBD2 matching over 9 bases. Germline trimming cut 0 bases from V and 0 bases from J; bases unmatched to any gene: 8. The CDR3 totals 18 residues. The germline V gene has CDR1 SGHRS and CDR2 YFSETQ. CDR3 loop: CASSLAASGEASTDTQYF. The CDR3 DNA reads TGCGCCAGCAGCTTGGCGGCTAGCGGGGAGGCTAGCACAGATACGCAGTATTTT.

This chain joins TRBV6-5 and TRBJ1-2; unclear D gene. The CDR3 length is 11 residues. V was clipped by 7 bases and J by 2 bases, with 5 bases between them. Looked up from germline, CDR1 is MNHEY and CDR2 is SVGAGI. CDR3 in DNA: TGTGCCAGCAAGGGAAACTATGGCTACACCTTC. Its protein is CASKGNYGYTF.

The chain carries TRBV14 and TRBJ2-1; D is possibly TRBD2 (6 bases). Per germline, CDR1 SGHDN and CDR2 FVKESK. Trimming removed 1 base at V and 6 bases at J, with 19 bases between. The CDR3 length is 17 residues. CDR3 sequence (DNA): TGTGCCAGCAGCCAAGGTAGACCGGGAGCCGGGTTCAATGAGCAGTTCTTC. The encoded protein is CASSQGRPGAGFNEQFF.

This clone appeared once. The V and J genes are TRBV14 and TRBJ2-3; D is possibly TRBD2 (5 bases). V was shortened by 2 bases and J by 0 bases, with 12 bases between the two germline ends. The CDR3 sequence is 16 residues long. Per the germline V gene, CDR1 is SGHDN and CDR2 is FVKESK. CDR3 amino acids: CASSQRESRSTDTQYF. CDR3 coding DNA: TGTGCCAGCAGCCAACGGGAATCCAGAAGCACAGATACGCAGTATTTT.

This sequence joins TRBV28 and TRBJ1-2; D is unclear. The V and J ends lost 8 bases and 7 bases respectively, with 14 bases between them. This CDR3 has 12 amino acids. Per germline, CDR1 MDHEN and CDR2 SYDVKM. CDR3 DNA sequence: TGTGCCAGCGGACGATATTCCACTGGCTACACCTTC. This gives the protein CASGRYSTGYTF.

The V call is TRBV5-1, the J call TRBJ1-3; D gene unclear. Looked up from germline, CDR1 is SGHRS and CDR2 is YFSETQ. V lost 0 bases, J lost 0 bases, and 10 bases lay in between. CDR3 size: 16 residues. The CDR3 spells CASSLAGSRSGNTIYF. DNA for the CDR3: TGCGCCAGCAGCTTGGCGGGGTCCCGCTCTGGAAACACCATATATTTT.

The chain has TRBV11-2 and TRBJ1-2; TRBD1 matches at 8 bases. The germline V gene has CDR1 SGHAT and CDR2 FQNNGV. This CDR3 contains 15 residues. With 5 bases clipped from V and 8 bases from J, the junction kept 13 bases outside the gene matches. This chain's CDR3 is CASSQRGQGATGYTF. CDR3 nucleotide sequence: TGTGCCAGCAGCCAGAGGGGCCAGGGGGCGACGGGCTACACCTTC.

The V call is TRBV11-1, the J call TRBJ2-3; D gene uncertain. The CDR3 consists of 14 residues. Deletions cut 1 base from V and 1 base from J, with 6 bases between. Germline V gene data show CDR1 as SGHAT and CDR2 as FQDESV (reference sequence). The CDR3 sequence: CASSLGQGTDTQYF. The CDR3 bases are TGTGCCAGCAGCTTAGGGCAAGGCACAGATACGCAGTATTTT.